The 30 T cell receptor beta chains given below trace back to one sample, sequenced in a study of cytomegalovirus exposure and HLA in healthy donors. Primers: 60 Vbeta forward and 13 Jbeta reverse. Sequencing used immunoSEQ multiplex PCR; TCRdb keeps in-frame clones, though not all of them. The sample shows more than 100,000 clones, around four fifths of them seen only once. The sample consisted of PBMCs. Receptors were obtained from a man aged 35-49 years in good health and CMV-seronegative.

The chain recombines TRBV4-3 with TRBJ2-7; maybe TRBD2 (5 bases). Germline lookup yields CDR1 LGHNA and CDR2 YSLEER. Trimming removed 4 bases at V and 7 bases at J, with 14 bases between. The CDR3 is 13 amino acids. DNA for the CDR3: TGCGCCAGCAGCCCCACAAGGGAGCGGGAGCAGTACTTC. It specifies CASSPTREREQYF.

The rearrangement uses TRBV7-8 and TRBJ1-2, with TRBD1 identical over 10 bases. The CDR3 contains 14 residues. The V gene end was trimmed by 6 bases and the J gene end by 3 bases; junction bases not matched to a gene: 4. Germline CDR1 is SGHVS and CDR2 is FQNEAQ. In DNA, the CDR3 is TGTGCCAGCAGTCAGGGACAGGGGTACTATGGCTACACCTTC. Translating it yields CASSQGQGYYGYTF.

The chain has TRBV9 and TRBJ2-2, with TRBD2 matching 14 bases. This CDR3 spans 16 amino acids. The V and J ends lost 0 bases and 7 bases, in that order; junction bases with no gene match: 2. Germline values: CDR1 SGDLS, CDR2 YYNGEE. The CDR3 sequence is CASSVETSGGDGELFF. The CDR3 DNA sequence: TGTGCCAGCAGCGTAGAGACTAGCGGGGGGGACGGGGAGCTGTTTTTT.

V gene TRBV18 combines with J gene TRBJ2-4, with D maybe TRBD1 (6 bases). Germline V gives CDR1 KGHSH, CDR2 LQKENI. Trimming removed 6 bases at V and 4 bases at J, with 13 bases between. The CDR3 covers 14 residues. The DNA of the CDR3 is TGTGCCAGCTCGCCGACAGGCAGAAAAAACATTCAGTACTTC. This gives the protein CASSPTGRKNIQYF.

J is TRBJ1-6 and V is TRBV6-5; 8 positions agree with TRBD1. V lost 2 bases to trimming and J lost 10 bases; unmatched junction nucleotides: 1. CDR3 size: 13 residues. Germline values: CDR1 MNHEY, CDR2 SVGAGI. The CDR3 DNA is TGTGCCAGCAGTTACACAGGGGGATCACCCCTCCACTTT. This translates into CASSYTGGSPLHF.

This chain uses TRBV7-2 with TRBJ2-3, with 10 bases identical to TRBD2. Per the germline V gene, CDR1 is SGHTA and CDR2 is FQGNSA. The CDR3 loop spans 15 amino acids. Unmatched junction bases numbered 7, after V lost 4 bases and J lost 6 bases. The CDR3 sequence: CASSSTSGKWDTQYF. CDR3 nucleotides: TGTGCCAGCAGCTCAACTAGCGGGAAGTGGGATACGCAGTATTTT.

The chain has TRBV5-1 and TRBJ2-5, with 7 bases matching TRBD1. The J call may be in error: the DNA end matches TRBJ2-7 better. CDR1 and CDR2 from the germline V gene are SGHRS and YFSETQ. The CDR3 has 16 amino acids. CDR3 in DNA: TGCGCCAGCAGCTTGGAACAGGGGCTTAGCTCCTACGAGCAGTACTTC. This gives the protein CASSLEQGLSSYEQYF.

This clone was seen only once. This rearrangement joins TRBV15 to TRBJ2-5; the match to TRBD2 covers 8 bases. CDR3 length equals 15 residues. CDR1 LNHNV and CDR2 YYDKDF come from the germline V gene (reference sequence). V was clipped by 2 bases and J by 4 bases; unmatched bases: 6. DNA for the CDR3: TGTGCCACCAGCAGAAGCGGACTAGCTGTAGAGACCCAGTACTTC. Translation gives CATSRSGLAVETQYF.

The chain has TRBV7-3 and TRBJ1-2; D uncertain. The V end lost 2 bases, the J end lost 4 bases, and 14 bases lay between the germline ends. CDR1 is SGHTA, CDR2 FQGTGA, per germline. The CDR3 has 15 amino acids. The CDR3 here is CASSLASPGPYGYTF. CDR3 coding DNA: TGTGCCAGCAGCTTAGCTTCGCCAGGCCCCTATGGCTACACCTTC.

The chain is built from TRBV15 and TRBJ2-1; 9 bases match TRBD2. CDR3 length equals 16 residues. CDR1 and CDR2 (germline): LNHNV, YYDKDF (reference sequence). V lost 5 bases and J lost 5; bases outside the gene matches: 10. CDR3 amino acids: CATSPGRLAVDNEQFF. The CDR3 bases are TGTGCCACCAGCCCAGGGAGACTAGCGGTAGACAATGAGCAGTTCTTC.

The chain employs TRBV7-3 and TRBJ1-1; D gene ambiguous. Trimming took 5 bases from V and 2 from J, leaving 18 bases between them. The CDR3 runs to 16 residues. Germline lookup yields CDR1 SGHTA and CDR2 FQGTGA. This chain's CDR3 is CASSPPERAFNTEAFF. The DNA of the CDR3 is TGTGCCAGCAGCCCGCCGGAGAGGGCGTTTAACACTGAAGCTTTCTTT.

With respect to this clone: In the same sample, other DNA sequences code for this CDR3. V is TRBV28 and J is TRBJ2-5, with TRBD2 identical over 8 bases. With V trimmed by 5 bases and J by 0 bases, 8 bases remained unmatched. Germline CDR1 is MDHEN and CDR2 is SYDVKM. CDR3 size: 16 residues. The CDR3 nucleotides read TGTGCCAGCAGTACCGCCGCGCGGGGGGACCAAGAGACCCAGTACTTC. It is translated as CASSTAARGDQETQYF. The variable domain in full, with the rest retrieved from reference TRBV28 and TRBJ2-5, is DVKVTQSSRYLVKRTGEKVFLECVQDMDHENMFWYRQDPGLGLRLIYFSYDVKMKEKGDIPEGYSVSREKKERFSLILESASTNQTSMYLCASSTAARGDQETQYFGPGTRLLVL.

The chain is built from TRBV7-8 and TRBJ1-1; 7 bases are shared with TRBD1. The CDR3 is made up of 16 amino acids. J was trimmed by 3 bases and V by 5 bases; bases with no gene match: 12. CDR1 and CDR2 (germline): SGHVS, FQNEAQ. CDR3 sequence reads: CASSTRGRGWDTEAFF. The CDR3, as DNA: TGTGCCAGCAGCACCCGGGGCAGGGGGTGGGACACTGAAGCTTTCTTT.

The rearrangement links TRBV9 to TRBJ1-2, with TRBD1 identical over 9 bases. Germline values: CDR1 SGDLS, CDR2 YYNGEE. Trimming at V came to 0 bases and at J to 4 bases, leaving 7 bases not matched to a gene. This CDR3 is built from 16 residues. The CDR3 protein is CASSVAPGTGSYGYTF. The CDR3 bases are TGTGCCAGCAGCGTAGCCCCTGGGACAGGGTCCTATGGCTACACCTTC.

The CDR3 coding sequence is TGTGCCATCAGTGACTGGGACGGGAGGGGAACTGAAGCTTTCTTT. Translated, it gives CAISDWDGRGTEAFF. The chain links TRBV10-3 to TRBJ1-1; weak D call: TRBD1 (5 bases). The CDR3 runs to 15 residues. Trimming took 3 bases from V and 5 from J, leaving 16 bases between them. Looked up from germline, CDR1 is ENHRY and CDR2 is SYGVKD.

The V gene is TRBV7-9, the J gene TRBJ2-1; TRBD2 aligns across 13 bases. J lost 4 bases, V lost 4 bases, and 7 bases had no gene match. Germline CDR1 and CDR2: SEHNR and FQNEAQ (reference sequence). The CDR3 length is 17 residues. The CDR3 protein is CASSSGLAGPRYNEQFF. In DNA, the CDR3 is TGTGCCAGCAGCTCGGGACTAGCGGGACCGCGATACAATGAGCAGTTCTTC.

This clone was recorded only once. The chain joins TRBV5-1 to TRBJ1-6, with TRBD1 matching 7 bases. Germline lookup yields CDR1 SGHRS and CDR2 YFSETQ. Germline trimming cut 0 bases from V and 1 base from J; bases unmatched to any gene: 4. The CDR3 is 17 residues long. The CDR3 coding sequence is TGCGCCAGCAGCTTGGGGGACAGAGGGTCCTATAATTCACCCCTCCACTTT. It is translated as CASSLGDRGSYNSPLHF.

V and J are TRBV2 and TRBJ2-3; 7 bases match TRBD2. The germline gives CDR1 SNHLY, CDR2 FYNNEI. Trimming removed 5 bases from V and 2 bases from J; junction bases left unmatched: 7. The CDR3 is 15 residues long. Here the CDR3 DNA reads TGTGCCAGCAGTTCGGGGGGACCAGACACAGATACGCAGTATTTT. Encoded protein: CASSSGGPDTDTQYF.

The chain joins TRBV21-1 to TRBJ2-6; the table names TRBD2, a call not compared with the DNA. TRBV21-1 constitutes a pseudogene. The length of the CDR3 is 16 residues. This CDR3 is CASSRERQEGANVLTF. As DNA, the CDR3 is TGTGCCAGCAGCAGGGAGAGGCAGGAGGGGGCCAACGTCCTGACTTTC.

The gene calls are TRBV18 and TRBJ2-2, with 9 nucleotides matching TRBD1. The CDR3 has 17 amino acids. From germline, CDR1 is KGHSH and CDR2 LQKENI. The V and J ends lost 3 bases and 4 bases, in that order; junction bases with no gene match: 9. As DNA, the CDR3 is TGTGCCAGCTCACCGAAGGACAGGGGTATAGGCACCGGGGAGCTGTTTTTT. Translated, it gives CASSPKDRGIGTGELFF.

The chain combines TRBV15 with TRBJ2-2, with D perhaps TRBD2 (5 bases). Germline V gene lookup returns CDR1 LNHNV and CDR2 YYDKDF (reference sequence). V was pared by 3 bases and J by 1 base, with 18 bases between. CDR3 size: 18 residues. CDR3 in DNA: TGTGCCACCAGCAGTAGGCAGCGGAGAAAACAGAACACCGGGGAGCTGTTTTTT. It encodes CATSSRQRRKQNTGELFF.

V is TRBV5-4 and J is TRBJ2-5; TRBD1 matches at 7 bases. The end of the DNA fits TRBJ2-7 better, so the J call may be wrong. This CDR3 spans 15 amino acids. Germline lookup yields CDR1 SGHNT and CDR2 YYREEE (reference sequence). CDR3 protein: CASSSTTGRSYEQYF. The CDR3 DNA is TGTGCCAGCAGCTCCACGACAGGGCGATCCTACGAGCAGTACTTC.

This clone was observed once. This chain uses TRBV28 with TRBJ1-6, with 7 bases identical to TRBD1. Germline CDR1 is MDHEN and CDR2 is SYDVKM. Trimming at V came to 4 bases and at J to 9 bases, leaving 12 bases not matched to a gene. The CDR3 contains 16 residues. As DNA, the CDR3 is TGTGCCAGCAGTTCTTTCGGCCAGGGGGAGAGTTCACCCCTCCACTTT. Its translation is CASSSFGQGESSPLHF.

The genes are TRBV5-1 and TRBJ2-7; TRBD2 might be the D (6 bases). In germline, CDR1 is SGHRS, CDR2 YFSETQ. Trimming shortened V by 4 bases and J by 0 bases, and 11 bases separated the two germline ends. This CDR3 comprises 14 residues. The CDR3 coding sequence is TGCGCCAGCAGCCCTTCTAGCGCCTCCTACGAGCAGTACTTC. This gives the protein CASSPSSASYEQYF.

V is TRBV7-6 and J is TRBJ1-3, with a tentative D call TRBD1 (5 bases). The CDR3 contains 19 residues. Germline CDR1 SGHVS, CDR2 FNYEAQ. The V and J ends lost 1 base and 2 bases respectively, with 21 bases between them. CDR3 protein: CASSLEAGRAGYPGNTIYF. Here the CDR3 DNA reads TGTGCCAGCAGCTTAGAGGCAGGGAGGGCAGGTTATCCTGGAAACACCATATATTTT.

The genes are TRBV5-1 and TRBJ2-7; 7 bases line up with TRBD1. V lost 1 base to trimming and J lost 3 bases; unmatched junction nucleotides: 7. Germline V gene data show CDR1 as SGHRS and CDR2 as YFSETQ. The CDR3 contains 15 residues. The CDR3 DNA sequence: TGCGCCAGCAGCTTGTCCGGGACAGCTGTCTACGAGCAGTACTTC. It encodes CASSLSGTAVYEQYF.

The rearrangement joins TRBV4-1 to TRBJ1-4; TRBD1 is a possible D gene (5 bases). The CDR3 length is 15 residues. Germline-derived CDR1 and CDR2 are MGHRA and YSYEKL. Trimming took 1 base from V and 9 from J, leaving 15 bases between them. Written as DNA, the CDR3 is TGCGCCAGCAGCCAAGGCCTCAGGGAGGCGAAAAAACTGTTTTTT. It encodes CASSQGLREAKKLFF.

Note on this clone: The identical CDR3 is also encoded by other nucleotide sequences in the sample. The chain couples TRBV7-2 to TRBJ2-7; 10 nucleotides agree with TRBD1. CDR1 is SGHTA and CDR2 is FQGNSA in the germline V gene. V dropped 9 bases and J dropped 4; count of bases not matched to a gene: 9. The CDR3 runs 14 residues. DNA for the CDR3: TGTGCCAGTCGAGCGGGACAGGGGTTGTACGAGCAGTACTTC. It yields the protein CASRAGQGLYEQYF.

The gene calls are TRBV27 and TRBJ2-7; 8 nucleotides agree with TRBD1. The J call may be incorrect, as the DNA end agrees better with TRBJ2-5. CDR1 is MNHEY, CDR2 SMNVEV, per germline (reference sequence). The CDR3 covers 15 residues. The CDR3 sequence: CASSTRTGLQETQYF. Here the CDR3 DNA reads TGTGCCAGCAGTACCCGGACAGGGCTCCAAGAGACCCAGTACTTC.

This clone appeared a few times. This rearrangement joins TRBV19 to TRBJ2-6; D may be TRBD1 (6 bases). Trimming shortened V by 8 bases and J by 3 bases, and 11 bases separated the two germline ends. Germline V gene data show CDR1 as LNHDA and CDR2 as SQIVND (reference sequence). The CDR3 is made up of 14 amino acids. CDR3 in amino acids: CASSSGDGANVLTF. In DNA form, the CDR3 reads TGTGCCAGTTCCTCAGGGGATGGGGCCAACGTCCTGACTTTC.